What follows is one T cell receptor beta chain and its context. This clonotype was detected a few times. Its antigen target is currently unknown. Base qualities are not recorded, but no much larger clone differs from it by a single base. This record comes from a study of blood T cells in healthy people across ages (dated by TCRdb to the mid-2010s). Concerning the study at large: Template switching captured roughly one uniquely barcoded TCR beta cDNA molecule per two T cells in model experiments. Using deep sequencing normalized with unique cDNA molecular identifiers, the study measured how TCR beta repertoire diversity changes with age. The donors were split into four age groups: young (average roughly 15 years), middle-aged (about 40), aged (roughly 60) and long-lived (approximately 80). Donors of different ages were randomly distributed across sequencing lanes to avoid experimental bias. For two donors (one aged 18 to 30 and one aged 80 or older), the study analyzed two additional independent replicas of 1 million unique cDNA reads from the same blood draw. The paper as a whole reports these results and caveats: The CMV infection status of donors was not known, potentially confounding age-related changes in expanded clonotypes. Observed TCR beta diversity per million T cells fell roughly linearly with age, and a significant reduction was already apparent by age roughly 40. Observed TCR beta diversity correlated strongly with the percentage of naive T cells measured by flow cytometry. Estimates of total diversity based on one million sequenced T cells were considered lower bounds and underestimates. Because profiling used bulk unsorted PBMCs, naive and antigen-experienced compartments could not be compared conclusively. Compared with the aged group, the long-lived group had more naive CD4+ T cells, fewer expanded clones and increased TCR diversity, a pattern suggesting age selection.

The donors were a few dozen Caucasian individuals from Russia, aged about 6 to 100 years, who were systemically healthy. Each donor gave 8 to 10 milliliters of peripheral blood, drawn into EDTA-treated Vacutainer tubes. Ficoll-Paque density-gradient centrifugation was used to isolate PBMCs, with at least 6 million obtained per sample. Trizol reagent was used to extract total RNA from PBMCs, with at least 5.5 micrograms per sample. The percentages of naive CD45RAhigh/CD27high T cells were determined by flow cytometry on a PBMC aliquot from every donor. Reading from cysteine to phenylalanine, the CDR3 counts 13 amino acids. Here the CDR3 DNA is all that survives: 39 bases in frame from base 1. V is pruned by 2 bases and J by 6 bases, leaving 3 bases of the junction without a gene match. CDR1 MNHEY and CDR2 SMNVEV were looked up in the germline V gene (reference sequence). Libraries came from 5' RACE. A second PCR of about 7 to 12 cycles was run with a J-beta primer mix and a sample-barcoded 5' primer. Each TCR beta cDNA molecule received a unique molecular identifier from a template-switch 5' adaptor carrying 12 random nucleotides. At least 2.5 million CDR3-containing paired-end reads were obtained from each sample. First-strand cDNA synthesis was performed from all RNA using the Mint cDNA synthesis kit, with priming by a TRBC-specific oligonucleotide. Following uracil-DNA glycosylase treatment, all cDNA underwent a first 18-cycle PCR with the universal primers M1SS and BC2_uni_R. Per the authors' processing: Normalization of each sample was performed by random selection of 1 million high-quality reads, each carrying a distinct molecular identifier. Instead of being binned into consensus sequences, reads that shared molecular identifiers were thrown out. CDR3 identification, clonotype clustering and error correction used MiTCR with a Q25 quality threshold and the strictest error-elimination algorithm. A nonparametric unseen species model with Euler transformation was used to estimate a lower bound on total TCR beta diversity. The public reads were quality trimmed at Q25 with fastp and then assembled into clones with MiXCR by TCRdb, keeping productive beta chains. Rows with one shared CDR3 protein collapse into an entry with the most common genes and DNA. TCRdb, not the authors, supplied the V and J calls. This sample has around 2 million distinct CDR3 sequences in its table, and approximately 40% of those were observed once. The ten largest clones add up to roughly 23% of the sample.

The V and J segments used are TRBV27 and TRBJ2-7; the junction holds 8 bases that match TRBD1. The source is a human donor in good health. The specimen sequenced was blood. The CDR3 corresponds to CASSLQGAVEQYF. DNA sequence: TGTGCCAGCAGTTTACAGGGGGCGGTCGAGCAGTACTTC.